The 26 T cell receptor beta chains reported below all come from one sample, sequenced in a study of blood T cell repertoires in COVID-19. Profiled with immunoSEQ multiplex PCR; TCRdb holds only in-frame clones, not every one. The sample carries some 240,000 clones, around 80% recorded once. Input material: peripheral blood. The receptors were sampled from a human donor in a cohort sampled during active COVID-19.

The V gene is TRBV4-1, the J gene TRBJ2-7; 13 nucleotides line up with TRBD2. The CDR3 has 16 amino acids. Trimming cost V 2 bases and J 0 bases; bases outside gene matches: 1. The germline V gene encodes CDR1 MGHRA and CDR2 YSYEKL. The CDR3 DNA reads TGCGCCAGCAGCCAACGACTAGCGGGGGGCTCCTACGAGCAGTACTTC. It encodes CASSQRLAGGSYEQYF.

The V gene is TRBV5-1, the J gene TRBJ2-5; tentative D call: TRBD2 (6 bases). V lost 2 bases and J 4 bases, leaving 18 bases between the germline ends. Germline V gene lookup returns CDR1 SGHRS and CDR2 YFSETQ. This CDR3 is built from 16 residues. The CDR3 loop is CASSFPTDVGGETQYF. Here the CDR3 DNA reads TGCGCCAGCAGCTTCCCGACCGACGTGGGGGGAGAGACCCAGTACTTC.

This chain links TRBV12-3 or TRBV12-4 with TRBJ2-7; 8 bases agree with TRBD1. Trimming cost V 5 bases and J 7 bases; bases outside gene matches: 7. The CDR3 consists of 13 residues. The CDR3 loop is CASSRDRTREQYF. CDR3 in DNA: TGTGCCAGCAGTAGGGACAGGACGAGGGAGCAGTACTTC.

The rearrangement uses TRBV4-3 and TRBJ1-4, with TRBD1 matching 8 bases. J gave up 5 bases and V 0 bases, and 11 bases lay outside the gene matches. Germline V gene lookup returns CDR1 LGHNA and CDR2 YSLEER. The CDR3 covers 18 residues. The CDR3 DNA is TGCGCCAGCAGCCAAGAGCCGAAGACAGGGGAGCACAATGAAAAACTGTTTTTT. Its translation: CASSQEPKTGEHNEKLFF.

The chain uses TRBV25-1 and TRBJ2-5; D is ambiguous. With 1 base removed from V and 7 bases from J, the gap between germline ends came to 7 bases. Germline lookup yields CDR1 MGHDK and CDR2 SYGVNS. The CDR3 spans 12 residues. The CDR3 bases are TGTGCCAGCAGTGAATCTCCGGGGACCCAGTACTTC. It specifies CASSESPGTQYF.

The J gene is TRBJ1-3, the V gene TRBV28, with unresolved D. Trimming took off 4 bases at V and 4 bases at J, with 17 bases between the two ends. The CDR3 covers 16 residues. Germline lookup yields CDR1 MDHEN and CDR2 SYDVKM. CDR3 DNA sequence: TGTGCCAGCAGTTATCCGAGATTGAGGTCCGGAAACACCATATATTTT. This codes for CASSYPRLRSGNTIYF. Full variable domain (missing parts from reference TRBV28 and TRBJ1-3): DVKVTQSSRYLVKRTGEKVFLECVQDMDHENMFWYRQDPGLGLRLIYFSYDVKMKEKGDIPEGYSVSREKKERFSLILESASTNQTSMYLCASSYPRLRSGNTIYFGEGSWLTVV.

The J gene is TRBJ1-2, the V gene TRBV28; D uncertain. CDR1 and CDR2 (germline): MDHEN, SYDVKM. The CDR3 is made up of 13 amino acids. Trimming stripped 5 bases from V and 5 bases from J, with 12 bases between. In DNA, the CDR3 is TGTGCCAGCAGTCCTCTGGCGGGGTATGGCTACACCTTC. It specifies CASSPLAGYGYTF.

The gene calls are TRBV19 and TRBJ2-7; the D gene is possibly TRBD2 (5 bases). CDR1 and CDR2 from the germline V gene are LNHDA and SQIVND (reference sequence). This CDR3 spans 14 amino acids. Trimming took off 5 bases at V and 6 bases at J, with 17 bases between the two ends. CDR3 amino acids: CASSPGRGQSEQYF. CDR3 DNA sequence: TGTGCCAGTAGTCCCGGACGGGGTCAAAGCGAGCAGTACTTC.

The chain combines TRBV2 with TRBJ2-3, with TRBD2 identical over 8 bases. From germline, CDR1 is SNHLY and CDR2 FYNNEI. V shed 6 bases and J 1 base; nucleotides not matched to a gene: 21. The CDR3 is 20 amino acids. CDR3 amino acids: CASSLLGGGVSGEGTDTQYF. DNA of the CDR3: TGTGCCAGCAGCCTCCTGGGGGGCGGGGTTAGCGGGGAAGGCACAGATACGCAGTATTTT.

The gene calls are TRBV7-2 and TRBJ2-7; 8 positions agree with TRBD1. Losses at the gene ends were 3 bases for V and 0 bases for J; bases not matched to a gene: 10. This CDR3 has 17 amino acids. Germline V gene sequence: CDR1 SGHTA, CDR2 FQGNSA. The DNA of the CDR3 is TGTGCCAGCAGCTTCCTAGGGACAGGTTTAAGCTCCTACGAGCAGTACTTC. Amino acids: CASSFLGTGLSSYEQYF. The variable domain in full, completed from reference TRBV7-2 and TRBJ2-7, reads GAGVSQSPSNKVTEKGKDVELRCDPISGHTALYWYRQSLGQGLEFLIYFQGNSAPDKSGLPSDRFSAERTGGSVSTLTIQRTQQEDSAVYLCASSFLGTGLSSYEQYFGPGTRLTVT.

The chain links TRBV4-1 to TRBJ1-5; unclear D gene. This CDR3 comprises 17 residues. The V and J ends lost 3 bases and 6 bases respectively, with 21 bases between them. The germline gives CDR1 MGHRA, CDR2 YSYEKL. The CDR3 bases are TGCGCCAGCAGCCAGCGAAACGAGGGCGCCCGGCGTCAGCCCCAGCATTTT. Protein: CASSQRNEGARRQPQHF.

This chain links TRBV27 with TRBJ2-3, with D possibly TRBD1 on 5 matching bases. CDR1 is MNHEY, CDR2 SMNVEV, per germline (reference sequence). The CDR3 runs 17 residues. V was clipped by 5 bases and J by 2 bases, with 20 bases between them. CDR3 bases: TGTGCCAGCAGTCGAAAGCAAGGGGCTAGGATCACAGATACGCAGTATTTT. This sequence encodes CASSRKQGARITDTQYF.

J is TRBJ2-3 and V is TRBV9, with TRBD2 matching 9 bases. V trimming: 3 bases; J trimming: 6 bases; junction bases outside the gene matches: 11. Germline V gene lookup returns CDR1 SGDLS and CDR2 YYNGEE. The CDR3 totals 16 residues. CDR3: CASSGQRGAAADTQYF. CDR3 in DNA: TGTGCCAGCAGCGGCCAGCGGGGGGCGGCTGCTGATACGCAGTATTTT.

V usage is TRBV15 and J usage is TRBJ2-7; D not resolved. Germline loops: CDR1 LNHNV, CDR2 YYDKDF (reference sequence). CDR3 length equals 13 residues. Trimming stripped 0 bases from V and 3 bases from J, with 6 bases between. Here the CDR3 reads CATSRDQLYEQYF. Here the CDR3 DNA reads TGTGCCACCAGCAGAGATCAACTCTACGAGCAGTACTTC.

The chain joins TRBV9 to TRBJ2-7; 7 positions match TRBD1. Trimming took 0 bases from V and 4 from J; bases not matched to a gene: 4. Germline values: CDR1 SGDLS, CDR2 YYNGEE. This CDR3 comprises 14 residues. The CDR3 region has the DNA TGTGCCAGCAGCGTAGATCACAGGGGTTACGAGCAGTACTTC. Its protein product is CASSVDHRGYEQYF.

The genes are TRBV24-1 and TRBJ2-7, with 9 bases that match TRBD1. The germline CDR1 and CDR2 sequences are KGHDR and SFDVKD. The CDR3 sequence is 15 residues long. The V gene end was trimmed by 1 base and the J gene end by 6 bases; junction bases not matched to a gene: 6. The CDR3 loop reads CATSDFGTGTLEQYF. The CDR3 DNA reads as TGTGCCACCAGTGATTTCGGGACAGGGACTCTCGAGCAGTACTTC.

This clone has only a few counts. V is TRBV5-1 and J is TRBJ2-1; D remains ambiguous. Trimming took off 3 bases at V and 7 bases at J, with 14 bases between the two ends. There are 14 residues in the CDR3. The germline V gene encodes CDR1 SGHRS and CDR2 YFSETQ. Here the CDR3 DNA reads TGCGCCAGCAGCTCGGCTCAGAGCAGGAATGAGCAGTTCTTC. It translates to CASSSAQSRNEQFF.

This clone showed up just once. CDR3 in amino acids: CSVWDRLNTEAFF. CDR3 coding DNA: TGCAGCGTATGGGACAGGTTGAACACTGAAGCTTTCTTT. The V and J genes are TRBV29-1 and TRBJ1-1; 8 bases align to TRBD1. CDR3 length: 13 residues. Germline CDR1 reads SQVTM; CDR2 reads ANQGSEA. Unmatched junction bases numbered 3, after V lost 6 bases and J lost 0 bases.

This chain uses TRBV5-1 with TRBJ2-7; tentative D call: TRBD2 (6 bases). CDR1 and CDR2 from the germline V gene are SGHRS and YFSETQ. There are 16 residues in the CDR3. V was trimmed by 2 bases and J by 5 bases, leaving 20 bases between them. The DNA for the CDR3 is TGCGCCAGCAGCTTAAGCGAGACAAATAGCGGCCACGAGCAGTACTTC. Encoded protein: CASSLSETNSGHEQYF. The whole variable domain, remainder taken from reference TRBV5-1 and TRBJ2-7, is KAGVTQTPRYLIKTRGQQVTLSCSPISGHRSVSWYQQTPGQGLQFLFEYFSETQRNKGNFPGRFSGRQFSNSRSEMNVSTLELGDSALYLCASSLSETNSGHEQYFGPGTRLTVT.

The chain recombines TRBV19 with TRBJ1-3, with TRBD1 matching 8 bases. Germline lookup yields CDR1 LNHDA and CDR2 SQIVND (reference sequence). Trimming at V came to 5 bases and at J to 6 bases, leaving 15 bases not matched to a gene. This CDR3 has 17 residues. Here the CDR3 reads CASSGTRGRPKLNTIYF. The CDR3 bases are TGTGCCAGTAGTGGAACCAGGGGGCGTCCGAAACTAAACACCATATATTTT.

This chain joins TRBV30 and TRBJ1-3; D is undetermined. The CDR3 has 15 amino acids. In germline, CDR1 is GTSNPN, CDR2 SVGIG (reference sequence). Trimming removed 0 bases from V and 0 bases from J, with 9 bases in between. Here the CDR3 DNA reads TGTGCCTGGAGTGTACGAGGGTTCTCTGGAAACACCATATATTTT. Translation: CAWSVRGFSGNTIYF. Full variable domain (outside the CDR3, taken from reference TRBV30 and TRBJ1-3): SQTIHQWPATLVQPVGSPLSLECTVEGTSNPNLYWYRQAAGRGLQLLFYSVGIGQISSEVPQNLSASRPQDRQFILSSKKLLLSDSGFYLCAWSVRGFSGNTIYFGEGSWLTVV.

This chain uses TRBV9 with TRBJ2-1, with 7 bases that match TRBD2. Per germline, CDR1 SGDLS and CDR2 YYNGEE. Trimming took 4 bases from V and 3 from J; bases not matched to a gene: 10. The CDR3 runs to 16 residues. DNA of the CDR3: TGTGCCAGCAGCCCTCCGTTGGCGGGAGTCTACAATGAGCAGTTCTTC. It yields the protein CASSPPLAGVYNEQFF.

V is TRBV28 and J is TRBJ1-3; perhaps TRBD1 as D (5 bases). The CDR3 extends over 14 amino acids. CDR1 is MDHEN, CDR2 SYDVKM, per germline. V lost 7 bases, J lost 3 bases, and 13 bases lay in between. DNA of the CDR3: TGTGCCAGCACCGATCAGGGATATGGAAACACCATATATTTT. Translating it yields CASTDQGYGNTIYF.

The chain carries TRBV30 and TRBJ1-2; no firm D call. CDR1 and CDR2 (germline): GTSNPN, SVGIG (reference sequence). The CDR3 is made up of 14 amino acids. V was shortened by 1 base and J by 2 bases, with 11 bases between the two germline ends. CDR3 protein: CAWSARRANYGYTF. CDR3 coding DNA: TGTGCCTGGAGTGCCAGGAGGGCAAACTATGGCTACACCTTC.

This clone was counted a single time. The chain uses TRBV18 and TRBJ2-7; 9 nucleotides match TRBD2. Germline loops: CDR1 KGHSH, CDR2 LQKENI. The J segment lost 5 bases and the V segment lost 3 bases, leaving 5 bases of the junction unmatched. The CDR3 is 14 residues long. CDR3 coding DNA: TGTGCCAGCTCACCCCTGCGGGAGGGGAACGAGCAGTACTTC. It yields the protein CASSPLREGNEQYF.

The J gene is TRBJ2-7, the V gene TRBV28; 11 bases align to TRBD2. V shed 5 bases and J 9 bases; nucleotides not matched to a gene: 9. From germline, CDR1 is MDHEN and CDR2 SYDVKM. This CDR3 is 14 amino acids long. In DNA, the CDR3 is TGTGCCAGCAGTCAGACTAGCGGGATTAATGCGCAGTACTTC. Protein: CASSQTSGINAQYF.